The clone carrying this T cell receptor (beta chain) appeared a few times. Assembly of TCR beta libraries relied on iRepertoire HTBI primers together with Arm-PCR of CDR3 regions. TCRdb itself ran the multiplex PCR reads through MiXCR, one entry per CDR3 protein. Of roughly 410,000 distinct CDR3 sequences in the sample, around 16% were seen once. The sample comes from a study of regulatory T cells in long-lasting Graves disease. Time point specified: newly diagnosed GD, antithyroid drugs for less than 3 months. The TCR library was prepared using RNA isolated from PBMCs. The sample was also reused in another study, on T cells in Graves' hyperthyroidism and ophthalmopathy.

Source: peripheral blood mononuclear cells (PBMCs), taken at new diagnosis, from a patient treated with antithyroid drugs. The TCR originated in a woman aged 40 to 50 with Graves disease.

CDR3 in amino acids: CASSQEPSGSLSSGANVLTF. CDR3 sequence (DNA): TGCGCCAGCAGCCAAGAGCCTAGCGGGAGCCTGAGCTCTGGGGCCAACGTCCTGACTTTC. The chain couples TRBV4-3 to TRBJ2-6, with TRBD2 matching over 10 bases. V was clipped by 0 bases and J by 0 bases; unmatched bases: 8. The CDR3 covers 20 residues. Germline CDR1 LGHNA, CDR2 YSLEER.